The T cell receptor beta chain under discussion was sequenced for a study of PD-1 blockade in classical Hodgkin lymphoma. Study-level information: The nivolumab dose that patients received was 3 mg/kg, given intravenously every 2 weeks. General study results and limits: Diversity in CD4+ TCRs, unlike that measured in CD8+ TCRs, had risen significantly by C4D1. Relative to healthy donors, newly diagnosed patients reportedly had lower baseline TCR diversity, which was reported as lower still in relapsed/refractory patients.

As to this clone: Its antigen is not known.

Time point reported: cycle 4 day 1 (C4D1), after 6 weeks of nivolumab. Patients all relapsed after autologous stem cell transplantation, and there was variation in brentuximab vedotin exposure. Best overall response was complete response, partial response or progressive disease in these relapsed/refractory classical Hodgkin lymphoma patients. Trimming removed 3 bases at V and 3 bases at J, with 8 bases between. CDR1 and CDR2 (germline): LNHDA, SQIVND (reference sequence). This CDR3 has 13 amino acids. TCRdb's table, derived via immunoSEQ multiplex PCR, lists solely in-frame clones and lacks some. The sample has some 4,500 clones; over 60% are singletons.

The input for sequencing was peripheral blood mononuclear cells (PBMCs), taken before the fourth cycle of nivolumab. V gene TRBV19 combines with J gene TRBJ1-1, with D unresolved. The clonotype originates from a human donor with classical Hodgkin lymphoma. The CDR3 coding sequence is TGTGCCAGTAGTATTAAAGGTGACACTGAAGCTTTCTTT. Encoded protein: CASSIKGDTEAFF. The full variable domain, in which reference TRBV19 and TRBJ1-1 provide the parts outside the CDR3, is DGGITQSPKYLFRKEGQNVTLSCEQNLNHDAMYWYRQDPGQGLRLIYYSQIVNDFQKGDIAEGYSVSREKKESFPLTVTSAQKNPTAFYLCASSIKGDTEAFFGQGTRLTVV.